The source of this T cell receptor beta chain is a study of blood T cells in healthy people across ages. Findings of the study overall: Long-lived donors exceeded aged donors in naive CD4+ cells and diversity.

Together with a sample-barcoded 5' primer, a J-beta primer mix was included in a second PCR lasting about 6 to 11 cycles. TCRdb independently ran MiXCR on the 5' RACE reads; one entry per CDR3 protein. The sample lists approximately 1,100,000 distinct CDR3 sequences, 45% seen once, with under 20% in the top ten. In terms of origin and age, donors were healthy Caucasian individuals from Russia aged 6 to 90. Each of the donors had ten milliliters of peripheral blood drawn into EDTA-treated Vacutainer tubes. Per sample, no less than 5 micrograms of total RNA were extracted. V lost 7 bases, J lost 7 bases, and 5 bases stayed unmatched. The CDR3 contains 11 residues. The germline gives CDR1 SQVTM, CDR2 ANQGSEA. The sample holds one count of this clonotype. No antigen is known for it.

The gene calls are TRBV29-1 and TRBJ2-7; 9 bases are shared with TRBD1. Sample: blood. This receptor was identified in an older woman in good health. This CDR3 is CSGGQGLEQYF. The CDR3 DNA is TGCAGCGGGGGACAGGGACTGGAGCAGTACTTC.